One and the same sample provided the 4 T cell receptor beta chains below, sequenced in a study of OX40 agonist ivuxolimab in advanced cancers. The protocol was immunoSEQ multiplex PCR, while the TCRdb copy is restricted to in-frame clones and leaves out a portion. This sample has 65,000 to 90,000 clones, with 90% found just once. Sequencing used CD4+ or CD8+ T cells sorted from blood, obtained in a trial of the OX40 agonist ivuxolimab. These receptors all come from an adult with an advanced solid tumor such as melanoma, head and neck, liver or kidney cancer.

CDR3 amino acids: CASSPTIVQTGELFF. DNA for the CDR3: TGTGCCAGCAGCCCGACTATCGTTCAAACCGGGGAGCTGTTTTTT. The rearrangement links TRBV11-2 to TRBJ2-2; D might be TRBD2 (5 bases). This CDR3 region has 15 residues. Germline CDR1 is SGHAT and CDR2 is FQNNGV. V lost 5 bases, J lost 5 bases, and 15 bases lay in between.

The gene calls are TRBV11-2 and TRBJ2-5; 8 bases are a match to TRBD1. The CDR3 runs to 16 residues. Germline values: CDR1 SGHAT, CDR2 FQNNGV. Trimming at V came to 5 bases and at J to 5 bases, leaving 13 bases not matched to a gene. The CDR3 DNA sequence: TGTGCCAGCAGCCTGGACAGGGCCTGGGGTGTGGAGACCCAGTACTTC. Protein sequence: CASSLDRAWGVETQYF.

This chain's CDR3 is CASSDDRGLRKTEAFF. CDR3 DNA sequence: TGTGCCAGCAGCGACGACAGGGGGCTGCGGAAAACTGAAGCTTTCTTT. This chain connects TRBV28 to TRBJ1-1; 10 positions match TRBD1. Per the germline V gene, CDR1 is MDHEN and CDR2 is SYDVKM. The trim removed 6 bases at V and 5 bases at J, leaving 12 bases unmatched. CDR3 length equals 16 residues.

The rearrangement links TRBV7-3 to TRBJ2-3, with TRBD2 matching over 13 bases. CDR3 size: 20 residues. Germline assignment: CDR1 SGHTA and CDR2 FQGTGA. With V trimmed by 2 bases and J by 2 bases, 13 bases remained unmatched. CDR3 residues: CASSLPQGRTSGRDTDTQYF. The CDR3 DNA follows: TGTGCCAGCAGCTTACCACAGGGCAGGACTAGCGGGAGAGACACAGATACGCAGTATTTT.